The 9 T cell receptor beta chains below all came from one sample that was sequenced in a study of regulatory T cells in long-lasting Graves disease. Investigators prepared the TCR beta libraries by applying iRepertoire HTBI primers and Arm-PCR of CDR3 regions. Each CDR3 protein is one row after TCRdb ran MiXCR on the multiplex PCR reads. The sample contains about 430,000 distinct CDR3 sequences, 15% of which appear only once. Time point described: newly diagnosed GD, antithyroid drugs for less than 3 months. Preparation of the TCR library used RNA extracted from PBMCs. Another study also made use of these data, one on T cells in Graves' hyperthyroidism and ophthalmopathy.

The specimen was peripheral blood mononuclear cells (PBMCs), collected at new diagnosis, from a patient treated with antithyroid drugs. The receptors here all came from a woman aged 40-49 years with Graves disease.

The chain couples TRBV15 to TRBJ2-1; 7 bases fit TRBD1. Looked up from germline, CDR1 is LNHNV and CDR2 is YYDKDF (reference sequence). The V gene end was trimmed by 1 base and the J gene end by 3 bases; junction bases not matched to a gene: 6. This CDR3 has 16 amino acids. The CDR3 DNA is TGTGCCACCAGCAGAGCAGGGGCAGGGGGCTACAATGAGCAGTTCTTC. Encoded protein: CATSRAGAGGYNEQFF.

This clonotype was picked up many times. The CDR3 protein is CASSLTPRWGKVNSPLHF. DNA of the CDR3: TGTGCCAGCAGTTTAACCCCCCGGTGGGGGAAAGTCAATTCACCCCTCCACTTT. This rearrangement joins TRBV12-3 or TRBV12-4 to TRBJ1-6, with TRBD1 as a possible D gene (5 bases). The CDR3 consists of 18 residues. V shed 2 bases and J shed 7 bases, with 21 bases lying between them.

This clonotype was observed at least ten times. One end of the junction does not line up with germline, which may come from a read error. V is TRBV3-1 and J is TRBJ1-6; 8 bases match TRBD1. Germline V gene data show CDR1 as LGHDT and CDR2 as YNNKEL (reference sequence). This CDR3 is 17 amino acids long. The CDR3 protein is CASSKDRTGTSYSPLHF. The CDR3 nucleotides read TGTGCCAGCAGCAAAGACCGGACAGGGACCTCCTATTCACCCCTCCACTTT.

There are many counts of this clonotype. The chain links TRBV5-1 to TRBJ2-3; 9 bases map to TRBD1. This CDR3 region has 15 residues. V dropped 3 bases and J dropped 3; count of bases not matched to a gene: 5. Germline CDR1 SGHRS, CDR2 YFSETQ. The CDR3 DNA follows: TGCGCCAGCAGCTCCACAGGGGGCTCGACAGATACGCAGTATTTT. Encoded protein: CASSSTGGSTDTQYF.

In its sample, this clonotype was seen many times. The chain has TRBV28 and TRBJ2-7; D is unresolved. CDR3 length: 15 residues. The germline V gene has CDR1 MDHEN and CDR2 SYDVKM. V lost 4 bases to trimming and J lost 7 bases, with 20 bases between them. CDR3 bases: TGTGCCAGCAGTTCCCCCCCCCGGCAGCCCGGGGAGCAGTACTTC. Translating it yields CASSSPPRQPGEQYF. The full variable domain, rest sourced from reference TRBV28 and TRBJ2-7, is DVKVTQSSRYLVKRTGEKVFLECVQDMDHENMFWYRQDPGLGLRLIYFSYDVKMKEKGDIPEGYSVSREKKERFSLILESASTNQTSMYLCASSSPPRQPGEQYFGPGTRLTVT.

At least ten counts were recorded for this clonotype. The chain couples TRBV11-2 to TRBJ2-1; no firm D call. V was trimmed by 1 base and J by 4 bases, leaving 14 bases between them. The CDR3 contains 16 residues. From germline, CDR1 is SGHAT and CDR2 FQNNGV. CDR3: CASSLGIAETYNEQFF. CDR3 bases: TGTGCCAGCAGCTTAGGGATCGCCGAGACTTACAATGAGCAGTTCTTC.

At least ten counts were recorded for this clonotype. The chain links TRBV2 to TRBJ2-7, with D possibly called TRBD1 or TRBD2 (5 bases each). This CDR3 is built from 12 residues. Per the germline V gene, CDR1 is SNHLY and CDR2 is FYNNEI. Trimming took 6 bases from V and 7 from J, leaving 13 bases between them. DNA of the CDR3: TGTGCCAGCAGGGACCCGGGGCGAGAGCAGTACTTC. Residues: CASRDPGREQYF.

This clonotype was counted many times. This chain links TRBV6-1 with TRBJ2-1; 8 bases align to TRBD2. The CDR3 is 16 residues long. V lost 5 bases and J lost 4; bases outside the gene matches: 10. Germline V gives CDR1 MNHNS, CDR2 SASEGT. Here the CDR3 DNA reads TGTGCCAGCAGTCGCCAAAGCGGGAGTTTATACAATGAGCAGTTCTTC. This gives the protein CASSRQSGSLYNEQFF.

Ten or more counts support this clonotype. The chain joins TRBV6-1 to TRBJ2-7, with 7 bases that match TRBD1. The CDR3 loop spans 15 amino acids. CDR1 and CDR2 (germline): MNHNS, SASEGT. Trimming cost V 6 bases and J 3 bases; bases outside gene matches: 11. The CDR3 DNA follows: TGTGCCAGCAGACAATCACAGGGGTTGGTCTACGAGCAGTACTTC. Translated, it gives CASRQSQGLVYEQYF.